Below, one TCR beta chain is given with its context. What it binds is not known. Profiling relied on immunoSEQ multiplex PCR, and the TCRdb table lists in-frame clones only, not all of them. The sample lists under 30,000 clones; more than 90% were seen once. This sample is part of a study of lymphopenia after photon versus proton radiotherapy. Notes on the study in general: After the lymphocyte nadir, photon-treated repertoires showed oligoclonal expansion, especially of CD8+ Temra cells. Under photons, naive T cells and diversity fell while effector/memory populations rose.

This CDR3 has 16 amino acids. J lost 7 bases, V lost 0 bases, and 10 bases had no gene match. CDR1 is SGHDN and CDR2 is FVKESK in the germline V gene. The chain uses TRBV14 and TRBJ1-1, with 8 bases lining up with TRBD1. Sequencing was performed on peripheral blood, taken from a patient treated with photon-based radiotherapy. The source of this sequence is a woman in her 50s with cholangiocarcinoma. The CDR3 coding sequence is TGTGCCAGCAGCCAAGATCTCGTCGCAGGGGGCCTTGAAGCTTTCTTT. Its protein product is CASSQDLVAGGLEAFF. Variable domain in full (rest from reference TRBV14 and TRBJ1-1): EAGVTQFPSHSVIEKGQTVTLRCDPISGHDNLYWYRRVMGKEIKFLLHFVKESKQDESGMPNNRFLAERTGGTYSTLKVQPAELEDSGVYFCASSQDLVAGGLEAFFGQGTRLTVV.